Listed here is a single T cell receptor (beta chain). Profiled with immunoSEQ multiplex PCR; TCRdb holds only in-frame clones, not every one. The sample has some 120,000 clones, 65% to 90% seen once; the top ten hold about 6.9%. CDR1 and CDR2 from the germline V gene are SEHNR and FQNEAQ (reference sequence). V dropped 2 bases and J dropped 0 bases, with 8 bases sitting between them. The CDR3 is made up of 14 amino acids. The data stem from a study of blood T cell repertoires in COVID-19. This sequence originates from a man aged 80 or over with active or convalescent COVID-19. Sequencing was done on a sample of peripheral blood. The V call is TRBV7-9, the J call TRBJ2-7; D is uncertain. CDR3 sequence reads: CASSLHTHSYEQYF. CDR3 nucleotides: TGTGCCAGCAGCTTACACACCCACTCCTACGAGCAGTACTTC.